This entry describes one T cell receptor beta chain. The data belong to a study of OX40 agonist ivuxolimab in advanced cancers. Only in-frame clones appear in the TCRdb table, and some are missing; sequencing was by immunoSEQ multiplex PCR. Among tens of thousands of clones listed, 70% to 80% were seen once. Germline CDR1 MGHRA, CDR2 YSYEKL. The CDR3 is 15 amino acids. The ends lost 1 base at V and 3 bases at J; junction bases unmatched: 3. This chain uses TRBV4-1 with TRBJ2-7; the match to TRBD1 covers 10 bases. The clonotype originates from an adult with an advanced solid tumor such as melanoma, head and neck, liver or kidney cancer. The sample consisted of CD4+ or CD8+ T cells sorted from blood, taken in a trial of the OX40 agonist ivuxolimab. The CDR3 nucleotides read TGCGCCAGCAGCCAAGGGGGGACAGGGGTCTACGAGCAGTACTTC. This codes for CASSQGGTGVYEQYF.